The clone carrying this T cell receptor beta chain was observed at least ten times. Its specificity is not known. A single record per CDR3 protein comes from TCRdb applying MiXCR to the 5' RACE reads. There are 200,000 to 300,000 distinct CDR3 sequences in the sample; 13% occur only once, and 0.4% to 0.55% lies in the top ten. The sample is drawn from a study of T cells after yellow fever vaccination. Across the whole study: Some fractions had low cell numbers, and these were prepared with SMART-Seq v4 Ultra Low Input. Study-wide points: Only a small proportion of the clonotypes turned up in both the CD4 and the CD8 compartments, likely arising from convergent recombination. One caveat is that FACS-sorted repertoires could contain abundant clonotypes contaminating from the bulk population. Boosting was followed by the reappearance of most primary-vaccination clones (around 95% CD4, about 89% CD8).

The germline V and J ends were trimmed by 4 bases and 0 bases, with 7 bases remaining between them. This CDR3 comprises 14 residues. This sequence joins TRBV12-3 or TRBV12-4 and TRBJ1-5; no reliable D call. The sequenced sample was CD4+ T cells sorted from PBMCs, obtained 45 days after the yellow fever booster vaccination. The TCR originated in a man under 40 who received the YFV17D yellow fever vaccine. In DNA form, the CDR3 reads TGTGCCAGCAGTTCCGGATTTAGCAATCAGCCCCAGCATTTT. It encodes CASSSGFSNQPQHF.